These T cell receptor beta chains were read from a single sample in a study of shared clonotypes between healthy human individuals. Data came from immunoSEQ multiplex PCR; TCRdb stores just in-frame clones and leaves some out. Found here are millions of clones, about 92% of them singletons; the top ten hold 0.13% to 0.15%. The sequencing sample was made of naive CD4+ T cells sorted from blood. Receptors were obtained from a man aged 18 to 29 in good health. Both conserved end residues are part of each CDR3. D genes are given only for firm matches. Only part of the rows carry a size: once, few, many, or a class if the clone is expanded.

CDR3aa,CDR3nt,j_gene,d_gene,abundance,v_gene
CASTKTGTDTQYF,TGTGCCAGCACGAAGACAGGCACAGATACGCAGTATTTT,TRBJ2-3,.,.,TRBV25-1
CASSITGGYGYTF,TGTGCCAGTAGTATTACGGGTGGCTATGGCTACACCTTC,TRBJ1-2,.,.,TRBV19
CATKTSGGSDEQFF,TGTGCCACCAAGACTAGCGGTGGGTCGGATGAGCAGTTCTTC,TRBJ2-1,TRBD2,.,TRBV11-2
CAWSVWAGKGEKLFF,TGTGCCTGGAGTGTATGGGCAGGGAAAGGGGAAAAACTGTTTTTT,TRBJ1-4,.,.,TRBV30
CASEIATSPPDTQYF,TGTGCCAGCGAAATTGCGACTAGCCCACCAGATACGCAGTATTTT,TRBJ2-3,TRBD2,.,TRBV2
CASSVGGGGTDTQYF,TGTGCCAGCAGCGTAGGGGGGGGAGGCACAGATACGCAGTATTTT,TRBJ2-3,TRBD2,.,TRBV9
CASSFTSGSVTYNEQFF,TGTGCCAGCAGCTTTACTAGCGGGAGCGTAACCTACAATGAGCAGTTCTTC,TRBJ2-1,TRBD2,.,TRBV11-2
CASSQGASGGSYNEQFF,TGTGCCAGCAGCCAAGGAGCTAGCGGGGGATCCTACAATGAGCAGTTCTTC,TRBJ2-1,TRBD2,.,TRBV4-2
CASKSLAGGPNEQFF,TGTGCCAGCAAGTCACTAGCGGGGGGGCCGAATGAGCAGTTCTTC,TRBJ2-1,TRBD2,.,TRBV6-5
CASSLAGTGGGGVSQPQHF,TGTGCCAGCAGTTTGGCTGGGACAGGGGGCGGTGGGGTTAGTCAGCCCCAGCATTTT,TRBJ1-5,TRBD1,.,TRBV28
CASSLSYPAVNTEAFF,TGTGCCAGCAGCCTTAGTTACCCCGCAGTCAACACTGAAGCTTTCTTT,TRBJ1-1,.,.,TRBV13
CASISRLLAGELFF,TGTGCCAGCATATCGCGGCTACTCGCCGGGGAGCTGTTTTTT,TRBJ2-2,.,.,TRBV6-6
CASTTLGGLVDTQYF,TGTGCCAGCACCACCCTGGGGGGACTAGTTGATACGCAGTATTTT,TRBJ2-3,TRBD2,once,TRBV7-2
CASIDRVANTGELFF,TGTGCCAGCATAGACAGGGTTGCCAACACCGGGGAGCTGTTTTTT,TRBJ2-2,TRBD1,.,TRBV6-5
CASSPRTSGSPAQYF,TGTGCCAGCAGCCCCCGGACTAGCGGGAGCCCTGCGCAGTACTTC,TRBJ2-7,TRBD2,.,TRBV11-2
CASSPGGQPQHF,TGTGCCAGCAGCCCCGGGGGCCAGCCCCAGCATTTT,TRBJ1-5,.,few,TRBV7-2
CACGFSGANVLTF,TGTGCCTGCGGTTTCTCTGGGGCCAACGTCCTGACTTTC,TRBJ2-6,.,.,TRBV30
CASKTGQTREQYF,TGTGCCAGCAAGACGGGACAGACGAGAGAGCAGTACTTC,TRBJ2-7,TRBD1,.,TRBV11-2
CASSLGHTTYEQYF,TGTGCCAGCAGCTTGGGACACACCACCTACGAGCAGTACTTC,TRBJ2-7,.,.,TRBV5-4
CASSESGRGSGTYEQYF,TGCGCCAGCAGTGAGTCGGGTCGCGGGAGTGGAACCTACGAGCAGTACTTC,TRBJ2-7,TRBD2,.,TRBV10-2
CASSVDLTGGADTQYF,TGTGCCAGCAGCGTAGATTTGACAGGGGGCGCAGATACGCAGTATTTT,TRBJ2-3,TRBD1,.,TRBV9
CASSEQNSPLHF,TGTGCCAGCAGCGAACAAAATTCACCCCTCCACTTT,TRBJ1-6,.,.,TRBV28
CASSEARGYSNQPQHF,TGTGCCAGCAGTGAAGCTCGGGGGTATAGCAATCAGCCCCAGCATTTT,TRBJ1-5,.,.,TRBV6-1